A single sample is the source of the 8 T cell receptor beta chains below, sequenced in a study of T cell repertoires in cytomegalovirus infection. TCRdb ran MiXCR on the reads and lists one entry per CDR3 protein. The table lists about 830,000 distinct CDR3 sequences, around a third of them singletons. Their specific antigens are unknown. Sequencing was performed on cultured CD8+ T cells from PBMCs, taken from culture after CMV antigen stimulation. The receptors originated from a human donor in good health (CMV status not recorded). Some clones in this sample may be carry-over from other donors' samples.

This clonotype has more than one count but fewer than ten. The gene calls are TRBV7-6 and TRBJ1-2; D unclear. This CDR3 has 15 residues. The V end was cut by 4 bases, the J end by 4 bases, with 16 bases between. Germline V gene lookup returns CDR1 SGHVS and CDR2 FNYEAQ. This CDR3 is CASSSPLGRSYGYTF. The CDR3 DNA reads as TGTGCCAGCAGCTCACCCCTGGGGAGATCCTATGGCTACACCTTC.

This chain connects TRBV6-1 to TRBJ1-1, with D possibly being TRBD1 (5 bases). V lost 6 bases, J lost 6 bases, and 11 bases lay in between. Per germline, CDR1 MNHNS and CDR2 SASEGT. The CDR3 runs to 12 residues. Here the CDR3 DNA reads TGTGCCAGCAGCGCGGCGGGGGCTGAAGCTTTCTTT. This codes for CASSAAGAEAFF.

V and J are TRBV2 and TRBJ1-5, with a possible D match to TRBD1 (5 bases). V was clipped by 7 bases and J by 0 bases, with 13 bases between them. This CDR3 spans 15 amino acids. CDR1 and CDR2 from the germline V gene are SNHLY and FYNNEI. CDR3 DNA: TGTGCCAGCAATCCGACAGATTATAGCAATCAGCCCCAGCATTTT. This gives the protein CASNPTDYSNQPQHF.

This clonotype was counted a few times. The rearrangement uses TRBV10-3 and TRBJ2-5, with D uncertain. Trimming took 6 bases from V and 7 from J, leaving 15 bases between them. Looked up from germline, CDR1 is ENHRY and CDR2 is SYGVKD. The CDR3 consists of 13 residues. Here the CDR3 reads CAIRTESLGTQYF. The CDR3 bases are TGTGCCATCAGGACCGAAAGTTTGGGGACCCAGTACTTC.

The chain joins TRBV19 to TRBJ1-1; the D is unclear. V lost 11 bases and J 5 bases, leaving 12 bases between the germline ends. The germline gives CDR1 LNHDA, CDR2 SQIVND (reference sequence). This CDR3 region has 11 residues. CDR3 nucleotide sequence: TGTGCCGCCTCGCGGGCAACTGAAGCTTTCTTT. It codes for CAASRATEAFF. Full variable domain (remainder filled in from reference TRBV19 and TRBJ1-1): DGGITQSPKYLFRKEGQNVTLSCEQNLNHDAMYWYRQDPGQGLRLIYYSQIVNDFQKGDIAEGYSVSREKKESFPLTVTSAQKNPTAFYLCAASRATEAFFGQGTRLTVV.

The chain is built from TRBV3-1 and TRBJ2-2; D is unresolved. The CDR3 sequence is 13 residues long. V lost 1 base to trimming and J lost 6 bases, with 6 bases between them. Germline loops: CDR1 LGHDT, CDR2 YNNKEL (reference sequence). The CDR3 region has the DNA TGTGCCAGCAGCCAAGGTGGTTCCGGGGAGCTGTTTTTT. This translates into CASSQGGSGELFF.

The chain has TRBV5-1 and TRBJ2-5, with 7 bases lining up with TRBD1. Trimming at V came to 0 bases and at J to 5 bases, leaving 7 bases not matched to a gene. Germline loops: CDR1 SGHRS, CDR2 YFSETQ. There are 15 residues in the CDR3. The CDR3 loop is CASSLASGQSETQYF. Written as DNA, the CDR3 is TGCGCCAGCAGCTTGGCCTCGGGACAGTCGGAGACCCAGTACTTC.

This clonotype was found a few times. J is TRBJ2-5 and V is TRBV4-1; TRBD1 might be the D (6 bases). V lost 3 bases and J lost 5, with 16 bases in between. The CDR3 sequence is 15 residues long. Germline CDR1 and CDR2: MGHRA and YSYEKL. CDR3 nucleotides: TGCGCCAGCAGCCAGGCCCAGGGTAGGGGGGAGACCCAGTACTTC. It is translated as CASSQAQGRGETQYF.